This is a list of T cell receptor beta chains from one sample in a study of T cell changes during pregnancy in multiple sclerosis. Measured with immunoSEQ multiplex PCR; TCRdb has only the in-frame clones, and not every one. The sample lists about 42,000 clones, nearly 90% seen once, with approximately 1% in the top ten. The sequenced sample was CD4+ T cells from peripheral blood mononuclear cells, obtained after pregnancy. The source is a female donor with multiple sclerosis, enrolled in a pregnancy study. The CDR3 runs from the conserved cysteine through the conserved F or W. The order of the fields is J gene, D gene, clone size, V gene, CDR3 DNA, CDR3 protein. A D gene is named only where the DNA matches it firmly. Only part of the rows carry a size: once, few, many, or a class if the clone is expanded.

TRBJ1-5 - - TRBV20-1 TGCAGTGCTCAACGCTCCGGGCCCCAGCATTTT CSAQRSGPQHF
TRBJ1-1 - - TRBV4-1 TGCGCCAGCAGTCTAGACACCGGGACAGAAGCTTTCTTT CASSLDTGTEAFF
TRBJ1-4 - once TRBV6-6 TGTGCCAGCAGTTACCCTGGACAGACTAATGAAAAACTGTTTTTT CASSYPGQTNEKLFF
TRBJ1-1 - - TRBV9 TGTGCCAGCAGCGTATCTTTCCCGGGTCCCTACACTGAAGCTTTCTTT CASSVSFPGPYTEAFF
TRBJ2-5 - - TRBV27 TGTGCCAGCAGTTTACGAGGGTTCCAGACCCAGTACTTC CASSLRGFQTQYF
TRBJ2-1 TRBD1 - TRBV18 TGTGCCAGCTCCCCGGACAGGAAATCCTACAATGAGCAGTTCTTC CASSPDRKSYNEQFF
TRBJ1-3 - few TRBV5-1 TGCGCCAGCAGCCTCCCAGGGGAAGGAAACACCATATATTTT CASSLPGEGNTIYF
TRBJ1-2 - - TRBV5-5 TGTGCCAGCAGCTTGTGGTCAGGGGTCTATGGCTACACCTTC CASSLWSGVYGYTF
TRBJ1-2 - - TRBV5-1 TGCGCCAGCAGCTTGACGACAGACAACCCGGATGGCTACACCTTC CASSLTTDNPDGYTF
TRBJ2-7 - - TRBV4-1 TGCGCCAGCAGCCAAGGTCAGGGATGGTACGAGCAGTACTTC CASSQGQGWYEQYF
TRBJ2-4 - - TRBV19 TGTGCCAGTAGTATGGGGGCTACCAAAAACATTCAGTACTTC CASSMGATKNIQYF
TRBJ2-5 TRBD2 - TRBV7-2 TGTGCCAGCAGCTCCAGACTAGCGGGGGAAGAGACCCAGTACTTC CASSSRLAGEETQYF
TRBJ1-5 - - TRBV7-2 TGTGCCAGCAGCTTAAGGGGTGATCAGCCCCAGCATTTT CASSLRGDQPQHF
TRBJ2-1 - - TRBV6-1 TGTGCCAGCAGTGAACAGGGGACCTACAATGAGCAGTTCTTC CASSEQGTYNEQFF
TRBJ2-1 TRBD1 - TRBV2 TGTGCCATCGACCGGACAGGGGCTAGGTACAATGAGCAGTTCTTC CAIDRTGARYNEQFF
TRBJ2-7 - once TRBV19 TGTGCCAGTAGTACGCTCGGATCCGGCAGGGCCTACGAGCAGTACTTC CASSTLGSGRAYEQYF
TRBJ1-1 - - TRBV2 TGTGCCAGCAGTGTGGGACATAACACTGAAGCTTTCTTT CASSVGHNTEAFF
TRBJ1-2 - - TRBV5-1 TGCGCCAGCAGCTTGGCCCGAGAATATGGCTACACCTTC CASSLAREYGYTF
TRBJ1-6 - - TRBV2 TGTGCCAGCAGTGCCCGGCGGCAGGGGATAGGGTCACCCCTCCACTTT CASSARRQGIGSPLHF
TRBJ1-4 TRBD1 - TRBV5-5 TGTGCCAGCAGCCTCCTCCCTACAGGGGCCAGGGAAAAACTGTTTTTT CASSLLPTGAREKLFF
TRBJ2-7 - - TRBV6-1 TGTGCCACACAAAAAATCTACGAGCAGTACTTC CATQKIYEQYF
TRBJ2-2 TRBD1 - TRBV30 TGTGCCCGTTTCCGGGACAGCACCGGGGAGCTGTTTTTT CARFRDSTGELFF
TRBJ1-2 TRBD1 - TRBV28 TGTGCCAGCAGTTCCGGACAGGGTACAGGTTACACCTTC CASSSGQGTGYTF
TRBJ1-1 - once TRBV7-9 TGTGCCAGCAGCTTACCAGGAGGAGACACTGAAGCTTTCTTT CASSLPGGDTEAFF
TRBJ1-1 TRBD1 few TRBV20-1 TGCAGTGCCCCGGACAGGGTGAAAGCTTTCTTT CSAPDRVKAFF
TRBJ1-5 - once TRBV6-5 TGTGCCAGCAGCCCTCTGGGAGGAGGCAATCAGCCCCAGCATTTT CASSPLGGGNQPQHF
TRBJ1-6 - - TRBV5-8 TGTGCCAGCAGGAGTTTGTGGGGGCCCTATAATTCACCCCTCCACTTT CASRSLWGPYNSPLHF
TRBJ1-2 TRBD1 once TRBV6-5 TGTGCCAGCCTTAGGGCGGAGGGGGCCTATGGCTACACCTTC CASLRAEGAYGYTF
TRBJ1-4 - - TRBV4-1 TGCGCCAGCAGCCAAGGTTATTTGGCAGGACGCGCGGGGTCTAATGAAAAACTGTTTTTT CASSQGYLAGRAGSNEKLFF
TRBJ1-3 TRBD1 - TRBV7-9 TGTGCCAGCAGCTACTGGGACAGGGGAAACACCATATATTTT CASSYWDRGNTIYF
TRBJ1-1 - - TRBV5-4 TGTGCCAGCAGGCTAGAAATCATGAACACTGAAGCTTTCTTT CASRLEIMNTEAFF
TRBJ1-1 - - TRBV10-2 TGCGCCAGCAGATTTTCGGGGGGGAACACTGAAGCTTTCTTT CASRFSGGNTEAFF
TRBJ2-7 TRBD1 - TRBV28 TGTGCCAGCAGCCAATTCCCGGACAGGCCGGTCCCTGACAACTACGAGCAGTACTTC CASSQFPDRPVPDNYEQYF
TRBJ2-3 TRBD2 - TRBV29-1 TGCAGCGTCCGCGGACTAGCGGGGCACACGCAGTATTTT CSVRGLAGHTQYF
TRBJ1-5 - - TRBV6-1 TGTGCCAGCTCCCCCAGGGGACCCACCAATCAGCCCCAGCATTTT CASSPRGPTNQPQHF
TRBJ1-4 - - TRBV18 TGTGCCAGCTCACCAGACAGGCCTGGGGCTAATGAAAAACTGTTTTTT CASSPDRPGANEKLFF
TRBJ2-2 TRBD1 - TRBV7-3 TGTGCCAGCAGCACTGGACAGGGAAGAACCGGGGAGCTGTTTTTT CASSTGQGRTGELFF
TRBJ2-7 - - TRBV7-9 TGTGCCAGCAGCTTCGGGTATTCCTACGAGCAGTACTTC CASSFGYSYEQYF
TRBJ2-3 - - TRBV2 TGTGCCAGCAGTGAACGGGATACGCAGTATTTT CASSERDTQYF
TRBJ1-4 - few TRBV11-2 TGTGCCAGCAGCTTAGGGGAGGGAAAACTGTTTTTT CASSLGEGKLFF
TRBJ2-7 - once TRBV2 TGTGCCAGCAGTGAGCCAGGCGAGCAGTACTTC CASSEPGEQYF
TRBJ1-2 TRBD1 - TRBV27 TGTGCCAGCAGTTTGGTGGGACAGGGGAGGAATGGCTACACCTTC CASSLVGQGRNGYTF
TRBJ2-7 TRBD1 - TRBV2 TGTGCCAGTAAGAGACAGGGGGGCTCCTACGAGCAGTACTTC CASKRQGGSYEQYF
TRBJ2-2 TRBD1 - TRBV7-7 TGTGCTAGCAGCCCAGGGGGCTCCGGGGAGCTGTTTTTT CASSPGGSGELFF
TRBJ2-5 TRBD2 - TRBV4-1 TGCGCCAGCAGCCAAGGACTAGCGGGGACCCTTGGGGAGACCCAGTACTTC CASSQGLAGTLGETQYF
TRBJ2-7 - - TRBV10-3 TGTGCCATAAGGGGCTCCTACGAGCAGTACTTC CAIRGSYEQYF
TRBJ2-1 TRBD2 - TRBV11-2 TGTGCCAGCAGCTTAGGATTTCTTTTGGGACTAGCGGATTACAATGAGCAGTTCTTC CASSLGFLLGLADYNEQFF
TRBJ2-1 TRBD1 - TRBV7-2 TGTGCCAGCAGCCTACAGGGGGCAGGGAATGAGCAGTTCTTC CASSLQGAGNEQFF
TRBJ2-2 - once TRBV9 TGTGCCAGCAGCGTGTCCGGGACATCGACCACCGGGGAGCTGTTTTTT CASSVSGTSTTGELFF
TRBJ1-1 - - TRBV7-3 TGTGCCAGCAGCTTCGATAGGTCCGAGGCAGCTTTCTTT CASSFDRSEAAFF
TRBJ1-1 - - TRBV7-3 TGTGCCAGCAGCTTTGGGGCAGGAGGGGACACTGAAGCTTTCTTT CASSFGAGGDTEAFF
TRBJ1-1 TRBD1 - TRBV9 TGTGCCAGCAGCGTAGAAGGGACAGGGTATGAAGCTTTCTTT CASSVEGTGYEAFF
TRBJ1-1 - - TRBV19 TGTGCCAGTATCCCCCGCGCAGGGCTGTACACTGAAGCTTTCTTT CASIPRAGLYTEAFF
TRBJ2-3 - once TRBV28 TGTGCCAGCAGTCCTAGCACAGATACGCAGTATTTT CASSPSTDTQYF
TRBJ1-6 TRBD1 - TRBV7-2 TGTGCCAGCAGCTTTGGACAGGGGCGGGATTCACCCCTCCACTTT CASSFGQGRDSPLHF
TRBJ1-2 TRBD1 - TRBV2 TGTGCCAGCAGTAGGGACAGGGTTATTGCCGGTGGCTACACCTTC CASSRDRVIAGGYTF
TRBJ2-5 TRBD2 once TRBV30 TGTGCCTGGAGCGACCGACTAGCGGAAGAGACCCAGTACTTC CAWSDRLAEETQYF
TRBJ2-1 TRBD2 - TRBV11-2 TGTGCCAGCAGGACTCCGGGGGGACCTTACAATGAGCAGTTCTTC CASRTPGGPYNEQFF
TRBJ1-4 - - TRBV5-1 TGCGCCAGCAGCGTAGGGACCTCGGCAGGGGAACTGGGAAAACTGTTTTTT CASSVGTSAGELGKLFF